The 29 T cell receptor beta chains below were found in one sample sequenced in a study of blood T cell repertoires in COVID-19. Repertoires were generated with immunoSEQ multiplex PCR, while TCRdb's copy carries only in-frame clones and drops some. The table lists tens of thousands of clones, 91% of them singletons. Sequencing was performed on peripheral blood. The receptors originated from a human donor with active COVID-19. The donor label of this sample is uncertain.

This chain joins TRBV21-1 and TRBJ1-6. TRBV21-1 is flagged as a pseudogene. The CDR3 consists of 13 residues. CDR3 DNA: TGCAAAGTGGGGGGGATCTATAATTCACCCCTCCACTTT. It specifies CKVGGIYNSPLHF.

The rearrangement uses TRBV7-6 and TRBJ1-5, with 9 bases identical to TRBD1. CDR3 length equals 15 residues. V lost 5 bases to trimming and J lost 6 bases; unmatched junction nucleotides: 8. Looked up from germline, CDR1 is SGHVS and CDR2 is FNYEAQ. The CDR3 sequence is CASSAGTGRGQPQHF. The CDR3 coding sequence is TGTGCCAGCAGCGCCGGGACAGGGAGGGGTCAGCCCCAGCATTTT. Supplemented by reference TRBV7-6 and TRBJ1-5, the full variable domain reads GAGVSQSPRYKVTKRGQDVALRCDPISGHVSLYWYRQALGQGPEFLTYFNYEAQQDKSGLPNDRFSAERPEGSISTLTIQRTEQRDSAMYRCASSAGTGRGQPQHFGDGTRLSIL.

This clone was seen just once. The chain is built from TRBV14 and TRBJ2-7; no reliable D call. The germline gives CDR1 SGHDN, CDR2 FVKESK. V was shortened by 3 bases and J by 0 bases, with 9 bases between the two germline ends. CDR3 length equals 14 residues. The CDR3 here is CASSQRRSSYEQYF. The DNA for the CDR3 is TGTGCCAGCAGCCAGAGGCGGAGCTCCTACGAGCAGTACTTC.

The chain joins TRBV28 to TRBJ1-5, with TRBD1 matching over 9 bases. This CDR3 has 15 amino acids. Per the germline V gene, CDR1 is MDHEN and CDR2 is SYDVKM. The V segment lost 7 bases and the J segment 3 bases; nucleotides outside the gene matches: 7. CDR3 nucleotides: TGTGCCAGCATGGGACAGGGCGTCTACAATCAGCCCCAGCATTTT. It specifies CASMGQGVYNQPQHF.

CDR3 bases: TGCGCCAGCAGCCAAAGTTGGGGACAGGGGCTTCAGCCCCAGCATTTT. Protein sequence: CASSQSWGQGLQPQHF. This chain uses TRBV4-1 with TRBJ1-5; TRBD1 matches at 10 bases. With 2 bases clipped from V and 6 bases from J, the junction kept 7 bases outside the gene matches. The germline gives CDR1 MGHRA, CDR2 YSYEKL. The CDR3 has 16 residues.

The J gene is TRBJ2-5, the V gene TRBV6-2 or TRBV6-3; the D is unclear. This CDR3 is built from 11 residues. Trimming removed 6 bases at V and 7 bases at J, with 9 bases between. Looked up from germline, CDR1 is MNHEY and CDR2 is SVGEGT. CDR3 in DNA: TGTGCCAGCAGCCCCGGCGGGACCCAGTACTTC. It specifies CASSPGGTQYF.

The chain joins TRBV9 to TRBJ2-3; 7 bases are shared with TRBD2. The trim removed 4 bases at V and 4 bases at J, leaving 6 bases unmatched. Germline V CDR1 and CDR2: SGDLS, YYNGEE. CDR3 length equals 14 residues. CDR3 sequence (DNA): TGTGCCAGCAGCTTACGACTAGCATCAGATACGCAGTATTTT. Translation: CASSLRLASDTQYF.

V is TRBV11-2 and J is TRBJ2-3; possibly TRBD1 for D (6 bases). The CDR3 spans 14 residues. Trimming left V 5 bases short and J 2 bases short, with 11 bases between. Germline V CDR1 and CDR2: SGHAT, FQNNGV. CDR3 sequence: CASSPDRNTDTQYF. The CDR3 DNA follows: TGTGCCAGCAGCCCGGACAGAAACACAGATACGCAGTATTTT.

The gene calls are TRBV6-5 and TRBJ2-3, with TRBD1 matching over 8 bases. CDR3 length equals 15 residues. Germline lookup yields CDR1 MNHEY and CDR2 SVGAGI. The ends lost 5 bases at V and 3 bases at J; junction bases unmatched: 7. The CDR3 is CASSRQGFGTDTQYF. CDR3 DNA sequence: TGTGCCAGCAGTCGACAGGGGTTTGGGACAGATACGCAGTATTTT.

The chain employs TRBV5-1 and TRBJ2-2; 14 nucleotides agree with TRBD2. The V gene's germline CDR1 is SGHRS and CDR2 YFSETQ. CDR3 length: 19 amino acids. The ends lost 3 bases at V and 7 bases at J; junction bases unmatched: 14. CDR3 DNA sequence: TGCGCCAGCAGCTGGACCGGGACTAGCGGGGGCCAAACAGGCGGGGAGCTGTTTTTT. It encodes CASSWTGTSGGQTGGELFF.

The chain uses TRBV7-2 and TRBJ2-5, with D uncertain. The CDR3 totals 14 residues. Trimming removed 5 bases at V and 5 bases at J, with 15 bases between. Per the germline V gene, CDR1 is SGHTA and CDR2 is FQGNSA. The CDR3 loop reads CASSLRPNGETQYF. The CDR3, as DNA: TGTGCCAGCAGCCTCCGACCCAACGGGGAGACCCAGTACTTC.

The chain employs TRBV14 and TRBJ1-1; D remains ambiguous. The CDR3 is 13 amino acids. Looked up from germline, CDR1 is SGHDN and CDR2 is FVKESK. V was trimmed by 4 bases and J by 8 bases, leaving 14 bases between them. CDR3 sequence (DNA): TGTGCCAGCAGCCCCCGAGGATCCCGAGAAGCTTTCTTT. As protein: CASSPRGSREAFF. The variable domain in full, with the rest retrieved from reference TRBV14 and TRBJ1-1, is EAGVTQFPSHSVIEKGQTVTLRCDPISGHDNLYWYRRVMGKEIKFLLHFVKESKQDESGMPNNRFLAERTGGTYSTLKVQPAELEDSGVYFCASSPRGSREAFFGQGTRLTVV.

V gene TRBV5-1 combines with J gene TRBJ2-5, with TRBD1 identical over 8 bases. V shed 2 bases, J shed 1 base, and the junction held 4 bases outside the gene matches. Looked up from germline, CDR1 is SGHRS and CDR2 is YFSETQ. This CDR3 contains 15 residues. The chain's CDR3 is CASSFQDRAQETQYF. CDR3 nucleotides: TGCGCCAGCAGCTTCCAGGACAGGGCCCAAGAGACCCAGTACTTC.

The chain has TRBV19 and TRBJ2-3; D perhaps matches TRBD2 (6 bases). In germline, CDR1 is LNHDA, CDR2 SQIVND (reference sequence). The V gene lost 3 bases and the J gene lost 8 bases, with 21 bases spanning the gap. This CDR3 is 16 amino acids long. The CDR3 sequence is CASSITRDSRLTTQYF. Here the CDR3 DNA reads TGTGCCAGTAGTATCACACGGGACTCCCGACTAACTACGCAGTATTTT.

The rearrangement joins TRBV2 to TRBJ1-5, with a possible D match to TRBD1 (6 bases). CDR1 and CDR2 from the germline V gene are SNHLY and FYNNEI. The CDR3 runs to 14 residues. Trimming took 3 bases from V and 7 from J, leaving 13 bases between them. For the CDR3, the DNA is TGTGCCAGCAGTGAGGAAGGGGGGGGGCAGCCCCAGCATTTT. Its protein product is CASSEEGGGQPQHF.

This rearrangement joins TRBV12-3 or TRBV12-4 to TRBJ1-5; D uncertain. The V end was cut by 3 bases, the J end by 5 bases, with 5 bases between. The CDR3 consists of 12 residues. CDR3 region: CASSFRYQPQHF. In DNA form, the CDR3 reads TGTGCCAGCAGTTTTCGGTATCAGCCCCAGCATTTT.

As DNA, the CDR3 is TGTGCCAGCAGCTCCCCGCGGAGACTACCGAACACCGGGGAGCTGTTTTTT. It translates to CASSSPRRLPNTGELFF. The V call is TRBV11-2, the J call TRBJ2-2, with D possibly TRBD2 on 5 matching bases. In germline, CDR1 is SGHAT, CDR2 FQNNGV. The CDR3 spans 17 residues. Trimming stripped 4 bases from V and 0 bases from J, with 15 bases between.

The chain carries TRBV5-1 and TRBJ2-5; 9 bases line up with TRBD1. The CDR3 extends over 15 amino acids. Trimming took 0 bases from V and 4 from J; bases not matched to a gene: 4. Germline assignment: CDR1 SGHRS and CDR2 YFSETQ. CDR3 coding DNA: TGCGCCAGCAGCTTGGAGGGACAGGGCGTAGAGACCCAGTACTTC. Its protein product is CASSLEGQGVETQYF.

V and J are TRBV7-9 and TRBJ2-2; TRBD2 is a possible D gene (6 bases). V gave up 3 bases and J gave up 4 bases, with 15 bases separating them. Germline-derived CDR1 and CDR2 are SEHNR and FQNEAQ (reference sequence). The CDR3 consists of 16 residues. The chain's CDR3 is CASSFGTSIVTGELFF. In DNA form, the CDR3 reads TGTGCCAGCAGCTTCGGGACTTCCATCGTCACCGGGGAGCTGTTTTTT.

The chain recombines TRBV7-9 with TRBJ1-4; 7 bases map to TRBD1. The CDR3 runs 15 residues. V lost 5 bases to trimming and J lost 8 bases; unmatched junction nucleotides: 11. CDR1 and CDR2 from the germline V gene are SEHNR and FQNEAQ (reference sequence). CDR3 sequence reads: CASSPAGRGEEKLFF. The CDR3 nucleotides read TGTGCCAGCAGCCCCGCGGGCAGGGGGGAAGAAAAACTGTTTTTT.

This chain uses TRBV4-1 with TRBJ2-7; D perhaps matches TRBD1 (7 bases). V dropped 0 bases and J dropped 2 bases, with 11 bases sitting between them. The CDR3 contains 15 residues. Germline assignment: CDR1 MGHRA and CDR2 YSYEKL. The DNA for the CDR3 is TGCGCCAGCAGCCAAGATCCAGGGGGGACCTACGAGCAGTACTTC. Translation gives CASSQDPGGTYEQYF.

The J gene is TRBJ2-4, the V gene TRBV7-8; a weak D match, TRBD2 (6 bases). Trimming removed 3 bases at V and 7 bases at J, with 13 bases between. In germline, CDR1 is SGHVS, CDR2 FQNEAQ. The CDR3 sequence is 14 residues long. Here the CDR3 DNA reads TGTGCCAGCAGCTTGGAGGGGCCTATTAACATTCAGTACTTC. Translated, it gives CASSLEGPINIQYF.

The rearrangement uses TRBV9 and TRBJ1-4; 7 positions agree with TRBD1. The junction had 7 bases not matched to a gene; V was cut back by 3 bases and J by 5 bases. The CDR3 contains 15 residues. The germline V gene has CDR1 SGDLS and CDR2 YYNGEE. As DNA, the CDR3 is TGTGCCAGCAGCGCTGGGACAGCCGACAATGAAAAACTGTTTTTT. It encodes CASSAGTADNEKLFF.

V is TRBV19 and J is TRBJ1-1, with D uncertain. V was shortened by 0 bases and J by 5 bases, with 19 bases between the two germline ends. The CDR3 runs to 17 residues. CDR1 is LNHDA, CDR2 SQIVND, per germline (reference sequence). CDR3 in DNA: TGTGCCAGTAGTATAGATCTAGCTCCGGGCGGAGGAACTGAAGCTTTCTTT. Its translation: CASSIDLAPGGGTEAFF.

The sample holds one count of this clone. The chain couples TRBV29-1 to TRBJ1-5; D may be TRBD1 (6 bases). The germline gives CDR1 SQVTM, CDR2 ANQGSEA. CDR3 size: 15 residues. The germline V and J ends were trimmed by 5 bases and 1 base, with 15 bases remaining between them. The CDR3 reads CSVRWPGDSNQPQHF. The CDR3, as DNA: TGCAGCGTTAGGTGGCCAGGGGACAGCAATCAGCCCCAGCATTTT.

This clone came up once. The chain recombines TRBV4-1 with TRBJ2-5; possible D gene TRBD2, 5 bases. Germline CDR1 reads MGHRA; CDR2 reads YSYEKL. Deletions cut 1 base from V and 0 bases from J, with 15 bases between. This CDR3 is built from 17 residues. The CDR3 coding sequence is TGCGCCAGCAGCCAAGGAGGGCTGGGGTCGTACCAAGAGACCCAGTACTTC. It is translated as CASSQGGLGSYQETQYF.

This chain links TRBV5-4 with TRBJ1-4; TRBD1 agrees at 9 bases. The J segment lost 7 bases and the V segment lost 3 bases, leaving 10 bases of the junction unmatched. The CDR3 runs to 16 residues. The V gene's germline CDR1 is SGHNT and CDR2 YYREEE (reference sequence). CDR3 in amino acids: CASSSTYRGRGEKLFF. The CDR3 DNA reads TGTGCCAGCAGCTCAACCTACAGGGGGCGAGGTGAAAAACTGTTTTTT.

This clone was found once. J is TRBJ1-2 and V is TRBV6-2 or TRBV6-3; TRBD1 matches 10 bases. Unmatched junction bases numbered 11, after V lost 5 bases and J lost 8 bases. The length of the CDR3 is 15 residues. Germline loops: CDR1 MNHEY, CDR2 SVGEGT. The CDR3 bases are TGTGCCAGCAGTGACCCGGGACAGGGGCGGTTCGGCTACACCTTC. Residues: CASSDPGQGRFGYTF.

This clone was recorded once. The chain recombines TRBV7-9 with TRBJ1-2; 11 positions agree with TRBD1. Trimming removed 2 bases from V and 11 bases from J; junction bases left unmatched: 7. Germline CDR1 and CDR2: SEHNR and FQNEAQ (reference sequence). This CDR3 comprises 14 residues. Here the CDR3 DNA reads TGTGCCAGCAGCTTAAATTTGGACAGGGGGCTTTACACCTTC. Its translation: CASSLNLDRGLYTF.